This TCR beta chain originates from a study of T cells in Graves' hyperthyroidism and ophthalmopathy. Study results and caveats: Ophthalmopathy was separated from stable hyperthyroidism by a 13 V-J model. Most thyroid clonotypes expanded above 0.001 were also detected in blood.

Amplification targeted TCR beta CDR3 regions from RNA transcripts. An initial round of RT-PCR targeting the TCR CDR3 relied on the HTBI primer set. TCRdb re-called the multiplex PCR reads through MiXCR, storing one row per CDR3 protein. Altogether 250,000 or so distinct CDR3 sequences are present, approximately 14% being singletons, with the ten largest covering 30%. This CDR3 contains 15 residues. V lost 5 bases and J lost 5; bases outside the gene matches: 6. Looked up from germline, CDR1 is MNHEY and CDR2 is SMNVEV (reference sequence). This clonotype turned up a few times. Its specificity is not known.

This sequence joins TRBV27 and TRBJ2-5, with TRBD2 matching over 12 bases. The receptor's source is a woman between 45 and 60 years old with Graves' hyperthyroidism that later progressed to Graves' ophthalmopathy. The material sequenced was blood. The CDR3 DNA reads TGTGCCAGCAGTCCGACTAGCGGGAGAGGTGAGACCCAGTACTTC. It codes for CASSPTSGRGETQYF.